This is a list of T cell receptor beta chains from one sample in a study of identical twins. TCRdb re-derived calls from the 5' RACE reads in MiXCR, one entry per CDR3 protein. The sample lists approximately 600,000 distinct CDR3 sequences; just over 7% were seen once. These sequences were also reported in another study, on yellow fever vaccine responses in identical twins.

Sequenced material: PBMCs. Receptor source: a woman aged 18-29 years in good health. CDR3s include the opening cysteine and the closing phenylalanine or tryptophan. The D gene is left open where the match is weak. Size is stated for part of the rows, as once, few or many counts, or as a class when the clone is expanded.

d_call clone_size j_call v_call cdr3_length cdr3_nt cdr3_aa
TRBD1 many TRBJ2-7 TRBV12-3/TRBV12-4 14 TGTGCCAGCAGCCCTCACAGGGGACCCTACGAGCAGTACTTC CASSPHRGPYEQYF
- many TRBJ1-2 TRBV12-3/TRBV12-4 13 TGTGCCAGCAGTTACGCGGCTTCCTATGGCTACACCTTC CASSYAASYGYTF
TRBD1 many TRBJ2-5 TRBV29-1 14 TGCAGCGTAGTACAGGGGGCTAGGGGAGAGACCCAGTACTTC CSVVQGARGETQYF
TRBD2 many TRBJ2-1 TRBV5-1 18 TGCGCCAGCAGCTTGGAGTTTCCGCGCGGGGGTTCCTACAATGAGCAGTTCTTC CASSLEFPRGGSYNEQFF
- - TRBJ1-6 TRBV2 12 TGTGCCAGCAGTGAACCAAGTTCACCCCTCCACTTT CASSEPSSPLHF
- - TRBJ1-1 TRBV5-6 13 TGTGCCAGCAGCACAGGGATAAACACTGAAGCTTTCTTT CASSTGINTEAFF
- few TRBJ2-3 TRBV20-1 12 TGCAGTGCTAGAACACTTTGGGATACGCAGTATTTT CSARTLWDTQYF
TRBD2 - TRBJ2-3 TRBV11-2 20 TGTGCCAGCAGCTCCCGGGGACTAGCGGGAGGAATAACCAGCACAGATACGCAGTATTTT CASSSRGLAGGITSTDTQYF
- few TRBJ1-2 TRBV12-3/TRBV12-4 12 TGTGCCAGCAGTTTTGGTTCGACAGGCTACACCTTC CASSFGSTGYTF
TRBD2 - TRBJ2-5 TRBV7-9 14 TGTGCCATTAAGGCGGCTAGCGGAAAAGAGACCCAGTACTTC CAIKAASGKETQYF
- - TRBJ1-4 TRBV5-8 15 TGTGCCAGCAGCTTGGCCGGGCACCGGAATGAAAAACTGTTTTTT CASSLAGHRNEKLFF
- many TRBJ1-2 TRBV4-1 16 TGCGCCAGCAGCCAAGATGGGGACGGAGTTAACTATGGCTACACCTTC CASSQDGDGVNYGYTF
- - TRBJ1-1 TRBV5-1 15 TGCGCCAGCAGCTTGGAAGGATACGGGCCAGGGGAAGCTTTCTTT CASSLEGYGPGEAFF
- many TRBJ2-5 TRBV6-1 15 TGTGCCAGCAGTGAAGGGGTCAGGAAACAAGAGACCCAGTACTTC CASSEGVRKQETQYF
- few TRBJ2-7 TRBV5-6 14 TGTGCCAGCAGCTTGCCGGGAGTTCCCTACGAGCAGTACTTC CASSLPGVPYEQYF
TRBD1 many TRBJ1-5 TRBV5-6 13 TGTGCCAGCAGCAAGGACAGGAATCAGCCCCAGCATTTT CASSKDRNQPQHF
TRBD2 many TRBJ2-1 TRBV3-1 16 TGTGCCAGCAGCCAAGATCGGGGGGGCCCCTACAATGAGCAGTTCTTC CASSQDRGGPYNEQFF
- many TRBJ1-5 TRBV28 15 TGTGCCAGCAGTCAAGTGCCGGGAGAGGGTCAGCCCCAGCATTTT CASSQVPGEGQPQHF
- - TRBJ2-3 TRBV24-1 14 TGTGCCACCGCCGGCGGTTTTAGGACAGATACGCAGTATTTT CATAGGFRTDTQYF
TRBD1 many TRBJ2-1 TRBV12-3/TRBV12-4 14 TGTGCCAGCAGTTCGGGGACAGTCTACAATGAGCAGTTCTTC CASSSGTVYNEQFF
- few TRBJ1-2 TRBV9 15 TGTGCCAGCAGCGTAGCTAGCGGCAACACCTATGGCTACACCTTC CASSVASGNTYGYTF
- many TRBJ2-2 TRBV7-9 15 TGTGCCAGCAGCCAAGGCCAGGGTAGGGCCGGGGAGCTGTTTTTT CASSQGQGRAGELFF
TRBD2 few TRBJ2-7 TRBV20-1 17 TGCAGTGCTAGAGTTCCTAGCGGGAGGGTGGGCGGCGACGAGCAGTACTTC CSARVPSGRVGGDEQYF
- many TRBJ2-3 TRBV3-1 14 TGTGCCAGCAGCCAAGAGGACAGGTGGAGGGGCCAGTATTTT CASSQEDRWRGQYF